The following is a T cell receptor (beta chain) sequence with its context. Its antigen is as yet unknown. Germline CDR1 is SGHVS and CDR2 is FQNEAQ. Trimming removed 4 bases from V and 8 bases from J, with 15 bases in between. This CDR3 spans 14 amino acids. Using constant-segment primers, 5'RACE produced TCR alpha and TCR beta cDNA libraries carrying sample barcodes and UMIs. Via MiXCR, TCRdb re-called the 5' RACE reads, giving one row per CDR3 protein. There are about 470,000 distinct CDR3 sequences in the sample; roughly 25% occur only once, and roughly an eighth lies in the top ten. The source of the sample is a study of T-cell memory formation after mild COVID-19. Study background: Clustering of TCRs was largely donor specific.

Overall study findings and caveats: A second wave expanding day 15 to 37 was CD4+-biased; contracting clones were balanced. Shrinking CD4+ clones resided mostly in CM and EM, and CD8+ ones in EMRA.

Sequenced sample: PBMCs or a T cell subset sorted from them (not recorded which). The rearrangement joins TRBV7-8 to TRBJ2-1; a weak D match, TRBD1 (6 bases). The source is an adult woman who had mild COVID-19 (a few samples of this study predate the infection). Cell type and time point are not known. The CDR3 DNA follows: TGTGCCAGCAGCTCCCGGGACATTGTCCATGAGCAGTTCTTC. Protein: CASSSRDIVHEQFF.